The 29 T cell receptor beta chains listed next were all sequenced from one sample in a study of memory CD4+ T cells and cytomegalovirus serostatus. Only in-frame clones appear in the TCRdb table, and some are missing; sequencing was by immunoSEQ multiplex PCR. The sample yields roughly 56,000 clones, over 80% seen once. The sort gate was single viable CD3+CD4+CD8-CD45RO+ cells for memory CD4+ T cells. The sequenced material came from memory CD4+ T cells from blood. The receptors were sampled from an adult in good health and CMV-seronegative.

The chain couples TRBV28 to TRBJ2-2, with TRBD2 identical over 14 bases. The germline CDR1 and CDR2 sequences are MDHEN and SYDVKM. The CDR3 has 19 residues. V trimming: 3 bases; J trimming: 4 bases; junction bases outside the gene matches: 10. CDR3 bases: TGTGCCAGCAGTTTTAAGACTAGCGGGGGGGCCGGGCGCACCGGGGAGCTGTTTTTT. It specifies CASSFKTSGGAGRTGELFF.

The chain joins TRBV5-1 to TRBJ2-5; TRBD1 matches at 11 bases. The trim removed 3 bases at V and 4 bases at J, leaving 8 bases unmatched. CDR1 is SGHRS and CDR2 is YFSETQ in the germline V gene. CDR3 length: 16 residues. In DNA, the CDR3 is TGCGCCAGCAGCTCAAACACCGGGACAGGGGGAGAGACCCAGTACTTC. This sequence encodes CASSSNTGTGGETQYF. The full variable domain, with the rest looked up from reference TRBV5-1 and TRBJ2-5, is KAGVTQTPRYLIKTRGQQVTLSCSPISGHRSVSWYQQTPGQGLQFLFEYFSETQRNKGNFPGRFSGRQFSNSRSEMNVSTLELGDSALYLCASSSNTGTGGETQYFGPGTRLLVL.

This clone was seen just once. V and J are TRBV4-2 and TRBJ2-1; TRBD2 agrees at 9 bases. The CDR3 loop spans 16 amino acids. V was clipped by 2 bases and J by 8 bases; unmatched bases: 10. Germline CDR1 and CDR2: LGHNA and YNFKEQ. The CDR3 loop reads CASSQRGLAGAHEQFF. In DNA, the CDR3 is TGTGCCAGCAGCCAACGGGGATTAGCGGGGGCCCATGAGCAGTTCTTC.

This clone has just one count. The rearrangement joins TRBV2 to TRBJ1-5; D not resolved. CDR3 length equals 14 residues. V was cut by 2 bases and J by 2 bases, with 7 bases left in between. Germline values: CDR1 SNHLY, CDR2 FYNNEI. The DNA of the CDR3 is TGTGCCAGCAGTGAATTGGTGGGCAATCAGCCCCAGCATTTT. Translating gives CASSELVGNQPQHF.

The V gene is TRBV5-4, the J gene TRBJ1-3; unclear D gene. Per germline, CDR1 SGHNT and CDR2 YYREEE (reference sequence). Trimming took 0 bases from V and 3 from J, leaving 1 base between them. The CDR3 is 12 amino acids. The CDR3 region is CASSLDGNTIYF. CDR3 DNA: TGTGCCAGCAGCTTGGATGGAAACACCATATATTTT.

This chain uses TRBV5-1 with TRBJ2-3; maybe TRBD2 (6 bases). Trimming took off 0 bases at V and 4 bases at J, with 15 bases between the two ends. The germline CDR1 and CDR2 sequences are SGHRS and YFSETQ. This CDR3 has 16 amino acids. CDR3 sequence: CASSLAGGNGADTQYF. The CDR3 bases are TGCGCCAGCAGCTTGGCTGGGGGGAACGGGGCAGATACGCAGTATTTT.

This clone was counted once. The V and J genes are TRBV11-3 and TRBJ2-2; no reliable D call. The CDR3 runs to 15 residues. Trimming left V 0 bases short and J 5 bases short, with 10 bases between. Per the germline V gene, CDR1 is SGHNT and CDR2 is YENEEA. The CDR3 DNA follows: TGTGCCAGCAGCTTAGATAGGCTACAGACCGGGGAGCTGTTTTTT. As protein: CASSLDRLQTGELFF.

This clone was picked up one time. This chain links TRBV7-2 with TRBJ1-5, with D tentatively TRBD1 (6 bases). With 1 base removed from V and 4 bases from J, the gap between germline ends came to 11 bases. There are 15 residues in the CDR3. The germline gives CDR1 SGHTA, CDR2 FQGNSA. This CDR3 reads CASSLGDTANQPQHF. For the CDR3, the DNA is TGTGCCAGCAGCTTAGGGGACACCGCAAATCAGCCCCAGCATTTT.

The chain carries TRBV10-3 and TRBJ2-2; no definite D call. Trimming removed 6 bases from V and 7 bases from J, with 9 bases in between. Germline values: CDR1 ENHRY, CDR2 SYGVKD. The CDR3 is made up of 12 amino acids. The CDR3 DNA is TGTGCCATCAGCCCCGAAGTCGGGGAGCTGTTTTTT. It translates to CAISPEVGELFF.

The sample holds a few counts of this clone. This sequence joins TRBV11-2 and TRBJ2-2, with unresolved D. Trimming left V 0 bases short and J 7 bases short, with 6 bases between. Germline V gene data show CDR1 as SGHAT and CDR2 as FQNNGV. The CDR3 is made up of 13 amino acids. The CDR3 DNA sequence: TGTGCCAGCAGCTTAGATAGCTTCGGGGAGCTGTTTTTT. This codes for CASSLDSFGELFF.

The rearrangement uses TRBV27 and TRBJ2-7; a possible D gene is TRBD2 (6 bases). V was trimmed by 1 base and J by 4 bases, leaving 8 bases between them. Germline V lookup: CDR1 MNHEY, CDR2 SMNVEV (reference sequence). The CDR3 is made up of 13 amino acids. The CDR3 loop is CASSLLSGYEQYF. The CDR3 nucleotides are TGTGCCAGCAGTTTATTGAGCGGGTACGAGCAGTACTTC.

This chain uses TRBV5-1 with TRBJ2-5; no reliable D call. V was cut by 5 bases and J by 1 base, with 6 bases left in between. This CDR3 is 12 amino acids long. Germline V gene sequence: CDR1 SGHRS, CDR2 YFSETQ. This CDR3 reads CASSLPQETQYF. The CDR3 DNA reads as TGCGCCAGCAGTTTACCCCAAGAGACCCAGTACTTC.

The V call is TRBV7-9, the J call TRBJ2-7; TRBD1 or TRBD2 may be the D gene (5 bases each). Trimming stripped 7 bases from V and 2 bases from J, with 21 bases between. The germline V gene encodes CDR1 SEHNR and CDR2 FQNEAQ (reference sequence). There are 16 residues in the CDR3. The CDR3 here is CASTLGPGTYPYEQYF. In nucleotides, the CDR3 is TGTGCCAGCACCCTCGGGCCAGGGACGTACCCCTACGAGCAGTACTTC.

The genes are TRBV2 and TRBJ2-3, with D uncertain. Trimming removed 5 bases from V and 5 bases from J, with 11 bases in between. Germline V CDR1 and CDR2: SNHLY, FYNNEI. This CDR3 contains 13 residues. The CDR3 loop is CASSPPIGDTQYF. In DNA, the CDR3 is TGTGCCAGCAGTCCCCCCATAGGAGATACGCAGTATTTT.

In nucleotides, the CDR3 is TGTGCCAGCTCACCAACGGGACAGTACAATCAGCCCCAGCATTTT. It encodes CASSPTGQYNQPQHF. The J gene is TRBJ1-5, the V gene TRBV18, with 7 bases aligning to TRBD1. The junction had 4 bases not matched to a gene; V was cut back by 2 bases and J by 3 bases. Germline CDR1 is KGHSH and CDR2 is LQKENI. CDR3 size: 15 residues.

In regard to this clone: This same CDR3 is encoded by further DNA sequences in the sample. The chain has TRBV7-2 and TRBJ1-3, with D maybe TRBD1 (6 bases). Germline CDR1 is SGHTA and CDR2 is FQGNSA. CDR3 length: 15 residues. Trimming took 5 bases from V and 0 from J, leaving 11 bases between them. The CDR3 DNA is TGTGCCAGCAGCAGGGACACCACCTCTGGAAACACCATATATTTT. Amino acid sequence: CASSRDTTSGNTIYF.

The chain has TRBV6-5 and TRBJ1-2; D gene unclear. V was trimmed by 8 bases and J by 4 bases, leaving 11 bases between them. Germline V lookup: CDR1 MNHEY, CDR2 SVGAGI. This CDR3 has 12 amino acids. The CDR3 nucleotides read TGTGCCAGCGGTCAAGGCCTCTATGGCTACACCTTC. As protein: CASGQGLYGYTF.

A few counts support this clone. CDR3 loop: CAISDWGLGDGYTF. DNA for the CDR3: TGTGCCATCAGTGATTGGGGGCTTGGTGATGGCTACACCTTC. The gene calls are TRBV10-3 and TRBJ1-2; maybe TRBD1 (6 bases). Per the germline V gene, CDR1 is ENHRY and CDR2 is SYGVKD. Deletions cut 3 bases from V and 6 bases from J, with 14 bases between. The CDR3 sequence is 14 residues long.

The chain joins TRBV4-3 to TRBJ2-7; TRBD2 matches 7 bases. J gave up 3 bases and V 0 bases, and 5 bases lay outside the gene matches. This CDR3 contains 15 residues. From germline, CDR1 is LGHNA and CDR2 YSLEER. The CDR3 loop is CASSQDWGGFYEQYF. The CDR3 DNA reads TGCGCCAGCAGCCAAGATTGGGGGGGGTTCTACGAGCAGTACTTC.

The CDR3 region has the DNA TGCGCCAGCAGCTTGGAGGGACTAGGGGCCTACGAGCAGTACTTC. Its translation: CASSLEGLGAYEQYF. The V gene is TRBV5-1, the J gene TRBJ2-7, with 8 bases aligning to TRBD2. The CDR3 runs to 15 residues. V trimming: 0 bases; J trimming: 2 bases; junction bases outside the gene matches: 4. Looked up from germline, CDR1 is SGHRS and CDR2 is YFSETQ.

The CDR3 DNA follows: TGTGCCAGCAGCCCAATCCAGGGGAGGGATTCTGGGGCCAACGTCCTGACTTTC. As protein: CASSPIQGRDSGANVLTF. The rearrangement links TRBV4-2 to TRBJ2-6; D is possibly TRBD2 (7 bases). Trimming took 4 bases from V and 1 from J, leaving 17 bases between them. Germline CDR1 and CDR2: LGHNA and YNFKEQ. The length of the CDR3 is 18 residues.

The rearrangement links TRBV5-1 to TRBJ1-1; D possibly corresponds to TRBD1 (5 bases). Deletions cut 4 bases from V and 5 bases from J, with 18 bases between. The CDR3 extends over 15 amino acids. Germline CDR1 SGHRS, CDR2 YFSETQ. CDR3 protein: CASSRDAHGVTEAFF. Here the CDR3 DNA reads TGCGCCAGCAGCCGGGACGCCCATGGGGTGACTGAAGCTTTCTTT.

The chain uses TRBV7-9 and TRBJ1-2; the match to TRBD1 covers 7 bases. The germline CDR1 and CDR2 sequences are SEHNR and FQNEAQ (reference sequence). J was trimmed by 5 bases and V by 7 bases; bases with no gene match: 16. The CDR3 spans 16 residues. CDR3 bases: TGTGCCAGCACCAACCCCGGGACAGAGAAAAGATATGGCTACACCTTC. Translation: CASTNPGTEKRYGYTF. The full variable domain, completed using reference TRBV7-9 and TRBJ1-2, is DTGVSQNPRHKITKRGQNVTFRCDPISEHNRLYWYRQTLGQGPEFLTYFQNEAQLEKSRLLSDRFSAERPKGSFSTLEIQRTEQGDSAMYLCASTNPGTEKRYGYTFGSGTRLTVV.

This chain links TRBV6-6 with TRBJ2-3; D might be TRBD2 (5 bases). This CDR3 spans 14 amino acids. Between the trimmed V and J ends, which lost 7 bases and 0 bases, there was a span of 11 bases. The germline CDR1 and CDR2 sequences are MNHNY and SVGAGI (reference sequence). CDR3 in amino acids: CASTRGQSTDTQYF. CDR3 in DNA: TGTGCCAGCACCCGGGGTCAAAGCACAGATACGCAGTATTTT.

The V call is TRBV6-6, the J call TRBJ2-5; D not certain. Trimming took 6 bases from V and 2 from J, leaving 7 bases between them. Germline CDR1 reads MNHNY; CDR2 reads SVGAGI (reference sequence). This CDR3 has 12 residues. The CDR3 here is CASSGSQETQYF. CDR3 sequence (DNA): TGTGCCAGCAGCGGGTCTCAAGAGACCCAGTACTTC.

This clone was seen once. This sequence joins TRBV14 and TRBJ2-7; D ambiguous. The germline V and J ends were trimmed by 2 bases and 4 bases, with 18 bases remaining between them. The CDR3 length is 16 residues. Germline CDR1 reads SGHDN; CDR2 reads FVKESK. CDR3 protein: CASSQPGPTLGYEQYF. CDR3 in DNA: TGTGCCAGCAGCCAACCCGGGCCGACCTTGGGGTACGAGCAGTACTTC. Looking up the rest from reference TRBV14 and TRBJ2-7 gives the full variable domain: EAGVTQFPSHSVIEKGQTVTLRCDPISGHDNLYWYRRVMGKEIKFLLHFVKESKQDESGMPNNRFLAERTGGTYSTLKVQPAELEDSGVYFCASSQPGPTLGYEQYFGPGTRLTVT.

This clone was seen only once. The chain joins TRBV28 to TRBJ1-5, with D unresolved. The V and J ends lost 1 base and 2 bases respectively, with 9 bases between them. Germline V gives CDR1 MDHEN, CDR2 SYDVKM. The CDR3 is made up of 15 amino acids. The CDR3 DNA reads TGTGCCAGCAGTTTATCGGGTTCGGGCAATCAGCCCCAGCATTTT. Translated: CASSLSGSGNQPQHF.

CDR3 nucleotides: TGTGCCAGCAGCCAACAGGGGGTACATAATTCACCCCTCCACTTT. Amino acids: CASSQQGVHNSPLHF. The chain is built from TRBV7-2 and TRBJ1-6, with TRBD1 matching 8 bases. Per the germline V gene, CDR1 is SGHTA and CDR2 is FQGNSA. Trimming at V came to 5 bases and at J to 5 bases, leaving 5 bases not matched to a gene. The CDR3 runs to 15 residues.

The chain joins TRBV6-6 to TRBJ2-2; a weak D match, TRBD1 (5 bases). The CDR3 is 14 amino acids. V dropped 2 bases and J dropped 2 bases, with 6 bases sitting between them. Germline values: CDR1 MNHNY, CDR2 SVGAGI (reference sequence). Written as DNA, the CDR3 is TGTGCCAGCAGTTACGACAGAAACACCGGGGAGCTGTTTTTT. This encodes CASSYDRNTGELFF.